The 3 T cell receptor beta chains reported below all come from one sample, sequenced in a study of T cell repertoires in cytomegalovirus infection (dated by TCRdb to the late 2010s). Reads for this sample came from an Illumina HiSeq 1500. Starting from the raw public reads, TCRdb applied fastp trimming at Q25, assembled clones with MiXCR and retained in-frame beta chains. Under each unique CDR3 protein, matching rows form one entry showing the most common genes and DNA. The sample includes about 890,000 distinct CDR3 sequences, with around 31% observed a single time. 11% to 15% of the sample rests with the top ten. No antigens are known for them. The treatment or condition label of this sample denotes: in vitro stimulation with specific CMV peptide epitopes to enrich CMV-specific T cells. The sample was cultured CD8+ T cells from PBMCs, taken from culture after CMV antigen stimulation. The receptors shown here come from a human donor in good health (CMV status not recorded). Some clones in this sample may be carry-over from other donors' samples.

This clonotype was counted a few times. J is TRBJ2-2 and V is TRBV18; 9 nucleotides align to TRBD1. Trimming cost V 2 bases and J 6 bases; bases outside gene matches: 7. The CDR3 length is 16 residues. The germline CDR1 and CDR2 sequences are KGHSH and LQKENI. CDR3 in DNA: TGTGCCAGCTCACCAGACAGGGGGAAGAGACCCGGGGAGCTGTTTTTT. It is translated as CASSPDRGKRPGELFF.

The sample holds a few counts of this clonotype. The chain employs TRBV27 and TRBJ2-2, with D tentatively TRBD1 (6 bases). The CDR3 spans 16 residues. Trimming took off 8 bases at V and 4 bases at J, with 20 bases between the two ends. Germline V lookup: CDR1 MNHEY, CDR2 SMNVEV (reference sequence). The CDR3: CASGYPGQSPTGELFF. DNA for the CDR3: TGTGCCAGCGGCTACCCGGGACAAAGTCCCACCGGGGAGCTGTTTTTT.

This clonotype was detected ten times or more. The V call is TRBV7-9, the J call TRBJ2-3, with D tentatively TRBD1 (5 bases). This CDR3 is built from 16 residues. Trimming removed 1 base from V and 0 bases from J, with 11 bases in between. CDR1 is SEHNR and CDR2 is FQNEAQ in the germline V gene (reference sequence). The CDR3 spells CASSLEGQASTDTQYF. The CDR3 DNA reads as TGTGCCAGCAGCTTAGAAGGACAAGCTAGCACAGATACGCAGTATTTT. The complete variable domain, with remaining parts taken from reference TRBV7-9 and TRBJ2-3, reads DTGVSQNPRHKITKRGQNVTFRCDPISEHNRLYWYRQTLGQGPEFLTYFQNEAQLEKSRLLSDRFSAERPKGSFSTLEIQRTEQGDSAMYLCASSLEGQASTDTQYFGPGTRLTVL.